This T cell receptor beta chain was captured in a study of blood T cell repertoires in COVID-19. Study information: From the United States, Italy and Spain came samples of acute and convalescent COVID-19. Sample material is recorded as cDNA or gDNA derived from T cells, B-cell-depleted T cells, or PBMCs.

As handled by the study authors: Counts of nucleated cells, estimated from reference gene primer amplification, were obtained. This table comes from immunoSEQ multiplex PCR, and its TCRdb copy is limited to in-frame clones, with some not included. V, J and clone size are those of that table, while D and trimming were read from the DNA. In the table there are over 400,000 clones, 80% to 90% of which are singletons. The germline CDR1 and CDR2 sequences are SGHAT and FQNNGV. The V and J ends lost 5 bases and 4 bases respectively, with 14 bases between them. The CDR3 totals 14 residues. Ages ranged from about 18 to 89 years, with residence in 24 US areas.

This chain links TRBV11-2 with TRBJ1-1; D is ambiguous. This sequence originates from a woman aged 60-70 years who had recovered from COVID-19. Sequenced sample: PBMCs or T cells enriched from blood (not recorded which). CDR3 amino acids: CASSPGRGGTEAFF. CDR3 sequence (DNA): TGTGCCAGCAGCCCCGGCCGAGGAGGCACTGAAGCTTTCTTT.